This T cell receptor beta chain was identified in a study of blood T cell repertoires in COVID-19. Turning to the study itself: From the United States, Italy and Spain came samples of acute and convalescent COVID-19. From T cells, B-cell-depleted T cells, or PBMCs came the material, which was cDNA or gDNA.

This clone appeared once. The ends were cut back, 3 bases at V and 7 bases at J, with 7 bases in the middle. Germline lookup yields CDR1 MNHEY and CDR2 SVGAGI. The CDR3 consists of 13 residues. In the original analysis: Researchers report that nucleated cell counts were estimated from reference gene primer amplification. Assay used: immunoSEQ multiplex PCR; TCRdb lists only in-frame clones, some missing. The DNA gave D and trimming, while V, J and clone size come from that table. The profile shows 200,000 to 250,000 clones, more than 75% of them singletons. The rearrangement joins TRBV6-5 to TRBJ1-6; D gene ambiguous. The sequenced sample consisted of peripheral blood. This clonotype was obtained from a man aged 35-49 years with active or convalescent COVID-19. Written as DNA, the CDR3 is TGTGCCAGCAGTTATAGTCGGAATTCACCCCTCCACTTT. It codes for CASSYSRNSPLHF.